This T cell receptor (beta chain) was observed in a study of human T cells and chemical hapten exposure. Study background: After 6 days, upper back 0.01% DPC patch tests were scored.

General observations from the study: PT1 expanded TCR numbers rose with patch test score.

TCRdb recomputed calls from the RACE reads with MiXCR, one row per CDR3 protein. The sample gives approximately 80,000 distinct CDR3 sequences, around a tenth of which show up once; around 4.4% is in the top ten. Time point here: patch test 1, 2 weeks after DPC sensitization. Noted treatment: therapeutic diphenylcyclopropenone sensitization with weekly scalp DPC. The table lists this clonotype with many counts. No antigen is known for it. CDR1 and CDR2 from the germline V gene are LGHDT and YNNKEL (reference sequence). The CDR3 is made up of 13 amino acids. J was trimmed by 7 bases and V by 6 bases; bases with no gene match: 5.

The sequenced sample was whole blood, obtained in connection with sensitization to the hapten diphenylcyclopropenone (DPC). The V and J genes are TRBV3-1 and TRBJ2-2; 7 positions agree with TRBD1. The TCR was taken from a woman aged 45-60 years with alopecia areata. Some clones in this sample may be carry-over from other donors' samples. The CDR3 nucleotides read TGTGCCAGCAGGACAGGGTCTGGCGGGGAGCTGTTTTTT. Translation gives CASRTGSGGELFF.